This T cell receptor beta chain was captured in a study of control samples from healthy donors and cancer patients. The table came from immunoSEQ multiplex PCR; TCRdb's copy has only in-frame clones and leaves some out. The profile shows more than 150,000 clones, roughly nine tenths of them singletons. This clone was seen more than once but under ten times. J gave up 4 bases and V 1 base, and 10 bases lay outside the gene matches. The V gene's germline CDR1 is GTSNPN and CDR2 SVGIG (reference sequence). This CDR3 spans 16 amino acids. Sequencing input: blood. This receptor was obtained from a woman aged 30 to 39 in good health. The rearrangement links TRBV30 to TRBJ1-3, with 7 nucleotides matching TRBD1. As DNA, the CDR3 is TGTGCCTGGAGTGGGTCACCGGGACAGTCCGGAAACACCATATATTTT. Encoded protein: CAWSGSPGQSGNTIYF.